These 2 T cell receptor beta chains were sequenced from one sample in a study of blood T cell repertoires in COVID-19. Measured with immunoSEQ multiplex PCR; TCRdb has only the in-frame clones, and not every one. The data contain about 220,000 clones, 80% of them singletons. Specimen: peripheral blood. The receptor set was obtained from a human donor in a cohort sampled during active COVID-19.

The chain recombines TRBV6-6 with TRBJ2-5; 7 positions agree with TRBD1. The CDR3 is 15 residues long. V lost 5 bases to trimming and J lost 2 bases; unmatched junction nucleotides: 8. The germline V gene has CDR1 MNHNY and CDR2 SVGAGI (reference sequence). The CDR3 sequence: CASSPRDSRQETQYF. CDR3 nucleotides: TGTGCCAGCAGTCCCAGGGACAGCCGACAAGAGACCCAGTACTTC.

Turning to this clone: This same CDR3 is encoded by further DNA sequences in the sample. This chain joins TRBV19 and TRBJ2-1; 7 positions agree with TRBD1. V lost 6 bases to trimming and J lost 6 bases; unmatched junction nucleotides: 2. Germline CDR1 and CDR2: LNHDA and SQIVND (reference sequence). CDR3 size: 12 residues. The CDR3 loop reads CASRRTGNEQFF. The CDR3 bases are TGTGCCAGTAGAAGGACAGGCAATGAGCAGTTCTTC.